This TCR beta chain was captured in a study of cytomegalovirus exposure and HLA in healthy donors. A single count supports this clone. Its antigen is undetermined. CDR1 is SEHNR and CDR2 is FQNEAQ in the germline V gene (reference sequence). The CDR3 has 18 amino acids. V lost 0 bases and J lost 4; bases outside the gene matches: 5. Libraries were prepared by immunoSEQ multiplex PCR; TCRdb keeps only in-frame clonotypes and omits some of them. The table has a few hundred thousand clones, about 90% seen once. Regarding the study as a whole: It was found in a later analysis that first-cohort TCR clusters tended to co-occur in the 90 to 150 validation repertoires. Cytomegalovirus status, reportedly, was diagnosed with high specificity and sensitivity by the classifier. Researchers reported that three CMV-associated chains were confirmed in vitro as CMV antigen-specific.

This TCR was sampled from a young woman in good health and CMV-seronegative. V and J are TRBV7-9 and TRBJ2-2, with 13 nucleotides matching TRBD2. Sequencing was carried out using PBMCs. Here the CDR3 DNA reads TGTGCCAGCAGCTTAGCTCGAGGACTAGCGGGAGTCACCGGGGAGCTGTTTTTT. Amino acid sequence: CASSLARGLAGVTGELFF.